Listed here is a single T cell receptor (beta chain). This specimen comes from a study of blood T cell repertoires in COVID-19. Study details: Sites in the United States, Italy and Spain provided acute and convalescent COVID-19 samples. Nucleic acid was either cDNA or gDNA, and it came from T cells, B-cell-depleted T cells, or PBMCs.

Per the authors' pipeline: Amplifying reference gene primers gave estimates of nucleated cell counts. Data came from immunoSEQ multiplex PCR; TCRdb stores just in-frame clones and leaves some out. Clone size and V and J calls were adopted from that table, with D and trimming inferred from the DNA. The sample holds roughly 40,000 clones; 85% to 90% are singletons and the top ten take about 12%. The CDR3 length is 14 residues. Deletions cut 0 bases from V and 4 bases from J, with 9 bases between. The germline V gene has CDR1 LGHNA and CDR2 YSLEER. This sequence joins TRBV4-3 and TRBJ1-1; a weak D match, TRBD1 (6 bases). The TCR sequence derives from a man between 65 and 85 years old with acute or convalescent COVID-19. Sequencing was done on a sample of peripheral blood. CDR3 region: CASSQDFRGTEAFF. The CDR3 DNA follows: TGCGCCAGCAGCCAAGATTTCAGGGGCACTGAAGCTTTCTTT.